This T cell receptor beta chain was captured by sequencing in a study of CD8 T cells in ankylosing spondylitis. CDR1 is DFQATT and CDR2 is SNEGSKA in the germline V gene (reference sequence). Trimming took off 0 bases at V and 2 bases at J, with 8 bases between the two ends. The CDR3 totals 13 residues. TCRdb re-analysed the 5' RACE reads in MiXCR, keeping a single row per CDR3 protein. The sample lists about 250,000 distinct CDR3 sequences, 30% to 35% occurring once. This clonotype was seen only a few times. Its target is unknown. Points from the study as a whole: Reports say disease-linked clones showed up significantly more in matched ankylosing spondylitis synovial fluid. Among TCR beta sequences, a motif of several highly homologous variants appeared characteristic of ankylosing spondylitis blood.

This sequence originates from a male donor with ankylosing spondylitis or in good health (not recorded which). The sample comprised blood, either unsorted or a sorted T cell fraction (not recorded which). V gene TRBV20-1 combines with J gene TRBJ2-7, with D unresolved. CDR3 nucleotide sequence: TGCAGTGCTAGAGATACGTGGGCCTACGAGCAGTACTTC. As protein: CSARDTWAYEQYF.